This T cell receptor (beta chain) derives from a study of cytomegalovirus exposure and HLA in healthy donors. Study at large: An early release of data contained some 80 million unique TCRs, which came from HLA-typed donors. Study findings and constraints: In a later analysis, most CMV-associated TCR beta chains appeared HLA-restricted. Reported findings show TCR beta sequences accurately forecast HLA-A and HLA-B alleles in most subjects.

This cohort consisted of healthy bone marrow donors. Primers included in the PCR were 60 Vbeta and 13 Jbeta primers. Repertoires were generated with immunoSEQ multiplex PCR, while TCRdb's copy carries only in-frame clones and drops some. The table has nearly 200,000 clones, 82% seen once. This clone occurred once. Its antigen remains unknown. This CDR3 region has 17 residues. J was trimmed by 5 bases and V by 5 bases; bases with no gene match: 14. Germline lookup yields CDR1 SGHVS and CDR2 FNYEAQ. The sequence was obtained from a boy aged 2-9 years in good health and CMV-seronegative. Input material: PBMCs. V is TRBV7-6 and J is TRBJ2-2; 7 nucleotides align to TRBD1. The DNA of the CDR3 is TGTGCCAGCAGCCGCCGAACCAAGGGGGCCGGGACCGGGGAGCTGTTTTTT. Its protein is CASSRRTKGAGTGELFF.